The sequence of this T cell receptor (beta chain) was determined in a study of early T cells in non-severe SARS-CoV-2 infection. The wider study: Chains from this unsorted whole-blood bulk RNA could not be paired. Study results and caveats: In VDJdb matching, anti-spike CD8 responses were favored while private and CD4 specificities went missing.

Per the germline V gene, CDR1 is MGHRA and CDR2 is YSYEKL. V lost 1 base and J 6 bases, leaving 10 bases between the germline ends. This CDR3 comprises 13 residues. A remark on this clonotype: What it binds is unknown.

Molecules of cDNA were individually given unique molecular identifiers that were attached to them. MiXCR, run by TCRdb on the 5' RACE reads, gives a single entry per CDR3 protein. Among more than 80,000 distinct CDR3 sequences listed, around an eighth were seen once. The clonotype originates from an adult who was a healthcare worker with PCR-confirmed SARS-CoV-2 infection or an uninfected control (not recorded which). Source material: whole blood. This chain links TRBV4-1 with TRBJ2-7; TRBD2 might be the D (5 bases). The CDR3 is CASSQVRAAEQYF. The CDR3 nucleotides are TGCGCCAGCAGCCAAGTGCGGGCCGCCGAGCAGTACTTC.